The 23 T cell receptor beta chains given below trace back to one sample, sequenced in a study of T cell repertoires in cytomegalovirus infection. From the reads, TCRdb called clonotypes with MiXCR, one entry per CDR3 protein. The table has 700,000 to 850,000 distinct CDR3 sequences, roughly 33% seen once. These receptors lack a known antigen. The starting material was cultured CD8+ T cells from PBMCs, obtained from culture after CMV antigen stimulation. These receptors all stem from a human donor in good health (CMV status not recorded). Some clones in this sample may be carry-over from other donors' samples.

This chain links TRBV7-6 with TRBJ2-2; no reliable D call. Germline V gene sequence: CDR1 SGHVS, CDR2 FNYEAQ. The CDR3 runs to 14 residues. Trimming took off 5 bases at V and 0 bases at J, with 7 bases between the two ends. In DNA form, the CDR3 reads TGTGCCAGCAGCACCTACGCGAACACCGGGGAGCTGTTTTTT. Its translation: CASSTYANTGELFF. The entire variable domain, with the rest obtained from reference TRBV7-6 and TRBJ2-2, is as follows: GAGVSQSPRYKVTKRGQDVALRCDPISGHVSLYWYRQALGQGPEFLTYFNYEAQQDKSGLPNDRFSAERPEGSISTLTIQRTEQRDSAMYRCASSTYANTGELFFGEGSRLTVL.

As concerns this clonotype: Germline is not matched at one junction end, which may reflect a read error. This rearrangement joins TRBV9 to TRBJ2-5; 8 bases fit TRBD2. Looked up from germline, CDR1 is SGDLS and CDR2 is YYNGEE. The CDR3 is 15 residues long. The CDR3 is CASNVSGGVQETQYF. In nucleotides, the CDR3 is TGTGCCAGCAACGTAAGCGGGGGAGTCCAAGAGACCCAGTACTTC. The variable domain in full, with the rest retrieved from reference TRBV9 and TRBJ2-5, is DSGVTQTPKHLITATGQRVTLRCSPRSGDLSVYWYQQSLDQGLQFLIQYYNGEERAKGNILERFSAQQFPDLHSELNLSSLELGDSALYFCASNVSGGVQETQYFGPGTRLLVL.

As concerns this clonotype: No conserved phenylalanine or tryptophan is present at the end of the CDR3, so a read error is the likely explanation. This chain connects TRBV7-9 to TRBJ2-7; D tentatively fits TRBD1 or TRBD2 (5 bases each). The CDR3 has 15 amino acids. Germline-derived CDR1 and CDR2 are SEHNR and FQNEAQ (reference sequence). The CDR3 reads CANSPRWGSSYEQYS. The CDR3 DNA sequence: TGTGCCAACAGCCCCAGGTGGGGGAGCTCCTACGAGCAGTACTCC.

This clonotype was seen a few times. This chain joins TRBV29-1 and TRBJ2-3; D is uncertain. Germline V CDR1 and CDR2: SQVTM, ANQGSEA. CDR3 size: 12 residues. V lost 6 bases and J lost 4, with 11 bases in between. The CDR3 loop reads CSVPTVADTQYF. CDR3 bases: TGCAGCGTCCCGACCGTGGCAGATACGCAGTATTTT.

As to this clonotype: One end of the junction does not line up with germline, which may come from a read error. This CDR3 reads CAGSFIIGDRAMDGTNEKLFF. The CDR3 nucleotides are TGTGCCGGCAGTTTCATTATAGGGGACAGGGCCATGGATGGAACTAATGAAAAACTGTTTTTT. The genes are TRBV12-3 or TRBV12-4 and TRBJ1-4; TRBD1 matches at 9 bases. The CDR3 totals 21 residues.

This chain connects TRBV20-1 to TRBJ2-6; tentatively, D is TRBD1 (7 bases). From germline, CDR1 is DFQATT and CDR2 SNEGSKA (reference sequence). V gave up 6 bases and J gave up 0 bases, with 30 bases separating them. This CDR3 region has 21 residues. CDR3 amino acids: CSAITPLLGGTELSGANVLTF. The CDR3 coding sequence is TGCAGTGCCATTACCCCCCTCCTCGGCGGGACAGAACTCTCTGGGGCCAACGTCCTGACTTTC.

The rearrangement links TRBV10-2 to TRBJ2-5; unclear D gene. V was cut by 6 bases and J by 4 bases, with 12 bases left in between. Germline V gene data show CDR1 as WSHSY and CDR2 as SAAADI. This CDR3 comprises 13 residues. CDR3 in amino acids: CASSGQVGETQYF. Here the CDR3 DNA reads TGCGCCAGCAGCGGGCAGGTCGGAGAGACCCAGTACTTC.

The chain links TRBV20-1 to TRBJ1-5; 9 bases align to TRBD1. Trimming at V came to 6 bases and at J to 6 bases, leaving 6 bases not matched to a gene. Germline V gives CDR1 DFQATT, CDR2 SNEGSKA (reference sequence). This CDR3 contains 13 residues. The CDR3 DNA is TGCAGTGCGGGACAGGGTGTGGGTCAGCCCCAGCATTTT. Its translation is CSAGQGVGQPQHF.

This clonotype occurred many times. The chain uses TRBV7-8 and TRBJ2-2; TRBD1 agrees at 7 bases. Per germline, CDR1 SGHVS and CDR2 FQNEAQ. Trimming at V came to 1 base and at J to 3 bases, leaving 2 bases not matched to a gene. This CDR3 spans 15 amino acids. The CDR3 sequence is CASSLEGADTGELFF. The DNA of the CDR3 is TGTGCCAGCAGCTTAGAGGGGGCCGACACCGGGGAGCTGTTTTTT. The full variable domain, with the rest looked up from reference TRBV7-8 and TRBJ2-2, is GAGVSQSPRYKVAKRGQDVALRCDPISGHVSLFWYQQALGQGPEFLTYFQNEAQLDKSGLPSDRFFAERPEGSVSTLKIQRTQQEDSAVYLCASSLEGADTGELFFGEGSRLTVL.

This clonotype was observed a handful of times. This chain's CDR3 is CASSPGTGQEAFF. CDR3 in DNA: TGTGCCAGCAGCCCTGGGACAGGCCAGGAAGCTTTCTTT. V is TRBV6-5 and J is TRBJ1-1, with 8 bases aligning to TRBD1. V lost 6 bases, J lost 8 bases, and 8 bases stayed unmatched. The CDR3 sequence is 13 residues long. CDR1 is MNHEY and CDR2 is SVGAGI in the germline V gene.

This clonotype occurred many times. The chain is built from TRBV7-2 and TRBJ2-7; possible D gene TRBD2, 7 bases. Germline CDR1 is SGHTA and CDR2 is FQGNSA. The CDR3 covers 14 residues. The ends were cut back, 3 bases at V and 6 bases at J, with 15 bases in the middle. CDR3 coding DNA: TGTGCCAGCAGCTTTGGAGGGGGGGGACTCGAGCAGTACGTC. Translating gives CASSFGGGGLEQYV.

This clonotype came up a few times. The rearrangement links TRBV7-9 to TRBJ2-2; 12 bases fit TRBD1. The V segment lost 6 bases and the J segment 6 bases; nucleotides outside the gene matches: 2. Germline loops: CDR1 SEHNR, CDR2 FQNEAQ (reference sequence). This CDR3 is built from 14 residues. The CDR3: CASRGQGAPGELFF. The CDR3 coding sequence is TGTGCCAGCAGGGGACAGGGGGCACCCGGGGAGCTGTTTTTT.

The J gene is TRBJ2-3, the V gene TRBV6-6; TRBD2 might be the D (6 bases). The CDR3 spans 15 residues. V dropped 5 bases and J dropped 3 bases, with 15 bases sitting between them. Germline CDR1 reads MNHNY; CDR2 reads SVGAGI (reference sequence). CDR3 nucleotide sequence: TGTGCCAGCAGTCTAGAGAGGAGGGCGACAGATACGCAGTATTTT. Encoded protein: CASSLERRATDTQYF.

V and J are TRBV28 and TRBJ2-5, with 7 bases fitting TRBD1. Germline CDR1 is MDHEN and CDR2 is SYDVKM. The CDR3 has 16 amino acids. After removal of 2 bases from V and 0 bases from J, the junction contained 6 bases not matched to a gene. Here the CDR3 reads CASSLRFDRDQETQYF. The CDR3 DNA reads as TGTGCCAGCAGTTTAAGGTTTGACAGGGACCAAGAGACCCAGTACTTC.

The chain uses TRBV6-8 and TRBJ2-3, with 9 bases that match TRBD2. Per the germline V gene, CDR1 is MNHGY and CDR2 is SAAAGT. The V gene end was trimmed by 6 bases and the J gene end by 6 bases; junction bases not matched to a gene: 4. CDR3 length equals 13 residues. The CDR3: CASRFAGGDTQYF. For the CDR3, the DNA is TGTGCCAGCAGATTCGCGGGAGGGGATACGCAGTATTTT.

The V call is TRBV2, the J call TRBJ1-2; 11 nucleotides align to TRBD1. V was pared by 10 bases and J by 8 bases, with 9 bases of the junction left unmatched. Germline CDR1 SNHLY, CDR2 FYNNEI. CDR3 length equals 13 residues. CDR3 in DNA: TGTGCCACATGGACAGGGGGCGCGGAGGGCTACACCTTC. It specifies CATWTGGAEGYTF.

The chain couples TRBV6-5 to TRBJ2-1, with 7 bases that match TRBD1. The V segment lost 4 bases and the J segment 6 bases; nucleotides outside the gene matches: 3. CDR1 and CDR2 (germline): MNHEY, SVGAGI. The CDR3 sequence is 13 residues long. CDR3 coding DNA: TGTGCCAGCAGTTGGGGACAGATCAATGAGCAGTTCTTC. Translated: CASSWGQINEQFF.

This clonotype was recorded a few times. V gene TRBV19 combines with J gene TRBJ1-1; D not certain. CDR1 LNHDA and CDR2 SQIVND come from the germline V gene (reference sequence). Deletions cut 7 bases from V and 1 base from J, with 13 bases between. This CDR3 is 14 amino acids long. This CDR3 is CASNPRVRNTEAFF. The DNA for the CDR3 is TGTGCCAGTAACCCCCGGGTAAGGAACACTGAAGCTTTCTTT.

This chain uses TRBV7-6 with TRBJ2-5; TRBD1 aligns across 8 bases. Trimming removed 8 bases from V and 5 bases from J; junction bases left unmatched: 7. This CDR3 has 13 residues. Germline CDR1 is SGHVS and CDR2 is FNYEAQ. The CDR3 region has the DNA TGTGCCAGCCGGGGACAGGAGTCGGAGACCCAGTACTTC. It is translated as CASRGQESETQYF.

The CDR3 loop is CASSQAWTGSTDTQYF. Written as DNA, the CDR3 is TGCGCCAGCAGCCAAGCTTGGACAGGGAGCACAGATACGCAGTATTTT. V gene TRBV4-3 combines with J gene TRBJ2-3, with 8 nucleotides matching TRBD1. CDR1 and CDR2 from the germline V gene are LGHNA and YSLEER. V was pared by 1 base and J by 0 bases, with 3 bases of the junction left unmatched. The CDR3 loop spans 16 amino acids.

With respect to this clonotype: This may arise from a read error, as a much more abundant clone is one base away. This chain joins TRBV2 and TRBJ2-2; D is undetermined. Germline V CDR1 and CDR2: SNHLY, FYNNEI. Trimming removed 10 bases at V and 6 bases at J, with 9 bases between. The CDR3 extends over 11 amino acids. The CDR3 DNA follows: TGTGCCAACACCAGGCCCGGGGAGCTGTTTTTT. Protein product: CANTRPGELFF.

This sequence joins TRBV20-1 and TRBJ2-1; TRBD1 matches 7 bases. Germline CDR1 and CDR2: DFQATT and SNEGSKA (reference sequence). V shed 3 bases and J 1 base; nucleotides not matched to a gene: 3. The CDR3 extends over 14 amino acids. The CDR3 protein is CSASWDRSYNEQFF. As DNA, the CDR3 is TGCAGTGCTAGCTGGGACAGATCCTACAATGAGCAGTTCTTC.

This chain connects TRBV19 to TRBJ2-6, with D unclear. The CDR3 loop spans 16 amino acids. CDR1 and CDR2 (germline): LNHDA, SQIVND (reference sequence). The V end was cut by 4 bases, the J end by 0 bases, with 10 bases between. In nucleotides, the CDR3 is TGTGCCAGTAGTACAGGACCCTACTCTGGGGCCAACGTCCTGACTTTC. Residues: CASSTGPYSGANVLTF.